The 7 T cell receptor beta chains below were found in one sample sequenced in a study of cytomegalovirus exposure and HLA in healthy donors. Profiling relied on immunoSEQ multiplex PCR, and the TCRdb table lists in-frame clones only, not all of them. The sample includes 78,000 or so clones, less than 96% of them seen just once. The sequencing sample was made of PBMCs. Receptor source: a man between 18 and 35 years old in good health and CMV-seropositive.

The chain employs TRBV20-1 and TRBJ2-7; 7 nucleotides line up with TRBD2. The germline V gene encodes CDR1 DFQATT and CDR2 SNEGSKA (reference sequence). Trimming at V came to 6 bases and at J to 7 bases, leaving 6 bases not matched to a gene. The CDR3 is 11 residues long. CDR3 in DNA: TGCAGTGCCCCTAGGGGAGGGGAGCAGTACTTC. This sequence encodes CSAPRGGEQYF.

V is TRBV9 and J is TRBJ1-4; 8 positions match TRBD1. V lost 0 bases and J lost 8; bases outside the gene matches: 6. This CDR3 has 15 residues. CDR1 SGDLS and CDR2 YYNGEE come from the germline V gene. The CDR3 loop reads CASSVGQGSYEKLFF. The CDR3 nucleotides are TGTGCCAGCAGCGTAGGACAGGGGTCTTACGAAAAACTGTTTTTT.

The J gene is TRBJ2-3, the V gene TRBV5-6; the match to TRBD1 covers 8 bases. J gave up 2 bases and V 4 bases, and 9 bases lay outside the gene matches. Germline CDR1 reads SGHDT; CDR2 reads YYEEEE. The CDR3 loop spans 16 amino acids. The CDR3 DNA reads as TGTGCCAGCAGCCCCGGACAGGGTTATATCACAGATACGCAGTATTTT. Translating it yields CASSPGQGYITDTQYF.

J is TRBJ1-3 and V is TRBV13; unclear D gene. Looked up from germline, CDR1 is PRHDT and CDR2 is FYEKMQ (reference sequence). Trimming removed 3 bases at V and 15 bases at J, with 12 bases between. There are 11 residues in the CDR3. This CDR3 is CASSLRGRRYF. CDR3 in DNA: TGTGCCAGCAGCTTGCGTGGCAGGCGATATTTT.

The gene calls are TRBV4-2 and TRBJ2-5; no clear D gene. This CDR3 is built from 13 residues. Trimming cost V 2 bases and J 2 bases, with 6 bases left between them. Germline CDR1 reads LGHNA; CDR2 reads YNFKEQ. The DNA for the CDR3 is TGTGCCAGCAGCCAACGAGTACAAGAGACCCAGTACTTC. Amino acids: CASSQRVQETQYF.

This rearrangement joins TRBV7-8 to TRBJ1-1; a weak D match, TRBD1 (6 bases). Between the trimmed V and J ends, which lost 5 bases and 5 bases, there was a span of 18 bases. Germline lookup yields CDR1 SGHVS and CDR2 FQNEAQ. This CDR3 contains 15 residues. This CDR3 is CASSPNVGARTEAFF. As DNA, the CDR3 is TGTGCCAGCAGCCCAAACGTGGGGGCCCGAACTGAAGCTTTCTTT.

This sequence joins TRBV30 and TRBJ2-7; 9 nucleotides line up with TRBD1. Germline V gene lookup returns CDR1 GTSNPN and CDR2 SVGIG (reference sequence). The V gene end was trimmed by 7 bases and the J gene end by 4 bases; junction bases not matched to a gene: 14. The length of the CDR3 is 15 residues. Here the CDR3 DNA reads TGTGCCTACAACAACCTAGGGGGACAGGGTTACGAGCAGTACTTC. Its protein is CAYNNLGGQGYEQYF. Filled out from reference TRBV30 and TRBJ2-7, the complete variable domain reads SQTIHQWPATLVQPVGSPLSLECTVEGTSNPNLYWYRQAAGRGLQLLFYSVGIGQISSEVPQNLSASRPQDRQFILSSKKLLLSDSGFYLCAYNNLGGQGYEQYFGPGTRLTVT.